This T cell receptor (beta chain) was recovered during a study of human CD8 memory T cell subsets. General study findings and limits: The study found similarly high diversity in stem-like memory and precursor exhausted T cells, unlike effector memory cells.

Points on this clonotype: Its antigen is as yet unknown.

Stem-like memory CD8+ T cells (TSTEM) were CCR7+ PD-1- TIGIT-. CDR1 is DFQATT and CDR2 is SNEGSKA in the germline V gene (reference sequence). The CDR3 runs 16 residues. UMI-labeled 5' RACE was used to make TCR beta libraries. TCRdb processed the 5' RACE reads again and assigns one entry to each CDR3 protein, with no DNA. The sample table includes 6,200 or so distinct CDR3 sequences. The sequence derives from a human donor in good health. This chain connects TRBV20-1 to TRBJ2-4. Source material: CD8+ stem-like memory T cells (TSCM and TCM) sorted from PBMCs. The subset is: stem-like memory CD8 T cells (TSTEM), CCR7+ PD-1- TIGIT-. This CDR3 is CSARDQAAVAKNIQYF.